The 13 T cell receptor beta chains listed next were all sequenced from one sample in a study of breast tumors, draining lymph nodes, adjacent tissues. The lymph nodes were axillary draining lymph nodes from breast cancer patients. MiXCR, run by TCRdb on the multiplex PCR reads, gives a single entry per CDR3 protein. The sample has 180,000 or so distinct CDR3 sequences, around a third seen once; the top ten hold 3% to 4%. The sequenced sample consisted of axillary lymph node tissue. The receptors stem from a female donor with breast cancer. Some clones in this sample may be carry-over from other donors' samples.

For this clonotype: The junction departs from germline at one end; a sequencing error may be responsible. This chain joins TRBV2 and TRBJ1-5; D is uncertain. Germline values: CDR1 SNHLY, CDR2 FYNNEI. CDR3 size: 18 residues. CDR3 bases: TGTGCCAGCAGTGGAGTCTCGGGATCTACTTATAGCAATCAGCCCCACCATTTT. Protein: CASSGVSGSTYSNQPHHF.

The CDR3 here is CASSLRQGWFNEQFF. CDR3 DNA: TGTGCCAGCAGTTTGAGACAGGGTTGGTTCAATGAGCAGTTCTTC. The genes are TRBV6-2 or TRBV6-3 and TRBJ2-1; 7 nucleotides line up with TRBD1. The CDR3 is 15 residues long. The germline V gene has CDR1 MNHEY and CDR2 SVGEGT. V was clipped by 4 bases and J by 6 bases; unmatched bases: 9.

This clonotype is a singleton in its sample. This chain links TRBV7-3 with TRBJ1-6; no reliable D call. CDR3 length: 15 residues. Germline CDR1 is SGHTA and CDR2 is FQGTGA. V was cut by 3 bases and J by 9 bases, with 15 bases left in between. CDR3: CASSLDYSWGSPLHF. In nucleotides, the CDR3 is TGTGCCAGCAGCTTGGACTATAGTTGGGGTTCACCCCTCCACTTT.

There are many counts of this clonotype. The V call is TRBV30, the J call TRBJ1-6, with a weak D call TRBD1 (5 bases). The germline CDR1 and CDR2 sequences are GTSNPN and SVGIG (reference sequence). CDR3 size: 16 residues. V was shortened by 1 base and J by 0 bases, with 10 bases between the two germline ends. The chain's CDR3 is CAWSGAGSSYNSPLHF. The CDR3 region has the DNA TGTGCCTGGAGTGGGGCAGGGAGCTCCTATAATTCACCCCTCCACTTT.

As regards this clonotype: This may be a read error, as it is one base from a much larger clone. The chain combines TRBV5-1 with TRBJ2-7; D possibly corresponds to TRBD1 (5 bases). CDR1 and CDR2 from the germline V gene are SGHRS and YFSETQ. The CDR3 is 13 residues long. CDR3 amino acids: CASSLARAYDQYF. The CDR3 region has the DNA TGCGCCAGCAGCCTGGCCAGGGCCTACGACCAGTACTTC. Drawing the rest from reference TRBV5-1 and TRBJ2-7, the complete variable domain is KAGVTQTPRYLIKTRGQQVTLSCSPISGHRSVSWYQQTPGQGLQFLFEYFSETQRNKGNFPGRFSGRQFSNSRSEMNVSTLELGDSALYLCASSLARAYDQYFGPGTRLTVT.

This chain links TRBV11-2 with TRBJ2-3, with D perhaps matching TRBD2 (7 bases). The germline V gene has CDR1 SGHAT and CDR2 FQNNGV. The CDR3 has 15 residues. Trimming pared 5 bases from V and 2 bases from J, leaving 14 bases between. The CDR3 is CASSLRGGPTDTQYF. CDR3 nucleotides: TGTGCCAGCAGCCTTAGGGGGGGCCCCACAGATACGCAGTATTTT. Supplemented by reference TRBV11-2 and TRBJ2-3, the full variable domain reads EAGVAQSPRYKIIEKRQSVAFWCNPISGHATLYWYQQILGQGPKLLIQFQNNGVVDDSQLPKDRFSAERLKGVDSTLKIQPAKLEDSAVYLCASSLRGGPTDTQYFGPGTRLTVL.

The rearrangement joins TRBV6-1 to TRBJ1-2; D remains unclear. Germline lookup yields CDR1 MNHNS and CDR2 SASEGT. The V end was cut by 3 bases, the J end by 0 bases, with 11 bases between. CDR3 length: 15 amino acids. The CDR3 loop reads CASSDRGCSNYGYTF. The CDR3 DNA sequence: TGTGCCAGCAGTGACCGGGGTTGCTCTAACTATGGCTACACCTTC.

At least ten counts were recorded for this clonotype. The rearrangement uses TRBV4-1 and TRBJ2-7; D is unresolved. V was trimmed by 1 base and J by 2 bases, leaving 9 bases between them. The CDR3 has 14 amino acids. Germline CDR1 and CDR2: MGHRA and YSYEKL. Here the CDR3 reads CASSQGDGPYEQYF. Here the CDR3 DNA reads TGCGCCAGCAGCCAAGGGGATGGACCCTACGAGCAGTACTTC.

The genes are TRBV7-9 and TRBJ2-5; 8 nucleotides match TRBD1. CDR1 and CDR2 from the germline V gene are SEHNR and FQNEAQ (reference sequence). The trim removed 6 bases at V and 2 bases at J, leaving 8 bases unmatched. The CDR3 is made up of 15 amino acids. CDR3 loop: CASRSSGTGQETQYF. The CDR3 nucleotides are TGTGCCAGCAGAAGCTCCGGGACAGGTCAAGAGACCCAGTACTTC.

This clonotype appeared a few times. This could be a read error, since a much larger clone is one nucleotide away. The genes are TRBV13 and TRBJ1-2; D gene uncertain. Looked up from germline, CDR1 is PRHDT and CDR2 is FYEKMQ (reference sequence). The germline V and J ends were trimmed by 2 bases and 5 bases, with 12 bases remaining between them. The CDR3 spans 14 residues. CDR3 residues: CASSLRRSIYGYTF. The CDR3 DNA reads TGTGCCAGCAGCTTACGCCGGTCGATATATGGCTACACCTTC. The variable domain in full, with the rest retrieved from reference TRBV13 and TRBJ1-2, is AAGVIQSPRHLIKEKRETATLKCYPIPRHDTVYWYQQGPGQDPQFLISFYEKMQSDKGSIPDRFSAQQFSDYHSELNMSSLELGDSALYFCASSLRRSIYGYTFGSGTRLTVV.

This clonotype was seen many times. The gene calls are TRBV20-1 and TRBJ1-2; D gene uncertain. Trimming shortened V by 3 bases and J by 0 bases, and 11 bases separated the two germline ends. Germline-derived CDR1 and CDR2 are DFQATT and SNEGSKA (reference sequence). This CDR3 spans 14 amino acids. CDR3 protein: CSARFRSSNYGYTF. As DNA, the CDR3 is TGCAGTGCTAGGTTCCGATCGTCTAACTATGGCTACACCTTC.

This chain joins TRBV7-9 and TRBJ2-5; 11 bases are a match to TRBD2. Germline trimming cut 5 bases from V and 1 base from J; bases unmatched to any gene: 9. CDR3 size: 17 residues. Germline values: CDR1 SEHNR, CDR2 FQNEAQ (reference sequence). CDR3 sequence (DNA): TGTGCCAGCAGCCAGGGACTAGCGGCCCCAACCCAAGAGACCCAGTACTTC. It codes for CASSQGLAAPTQETQYF.

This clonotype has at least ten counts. CDR3 DNA: TGTGCCAGCACCTTGGGGGGGGCTACCAATGAGCAGTTCTTC. Amino acid sequence: CASTLGGATNEQFF. This chain uses TRBV7-9 with TRBJ2-1; a weak D match, TRBD2 (7 bases). Trimming removed 7 bases at V and 6 bases at J, with 16 bases between. This CDR3 region has 14 residues. CDR1 is SEHNR and CDR2 is FQNEAQ in the germline V gene (reference sequence). Drawing the rest from reference TRBV7-9 and TRBJ2-1, the complete variable domain is DTGVSQNPRHKITKRGQNVTFRCDPISEHNRLYWYRQTLGQGPEFLTYFQNEAQLEKSRLLSDRFSAERPKGSFSTLEIQRTEQGDSAMYLCASTLGGATNEQFFGPGTRLTVL.